One sample yielded the 27 T cell receptor beta chains listed below, sequenced in a study of cytotoxic CD8 clonotypes in ibrutinib-treated CLL. Some clones are missing from TCRdb's copy, which holds only in-frame ones; the method was immunoSEQ multiplex PCR. The sample records some 160,000 clones, 81% being singletons. The specimen comprised PBMCs, sampled after 12 months of ibrutinib treatment. These receptors came from a human donor with chronic lymphocytic leukemia.

This chain uses TRBV9 with TRBJ2-3; a weak D match, TRBD2 (7 bases). Per germline, CDR1 SGDLS and CDR2 YYNGEE. The CDR3 runs to 15 residues. Trimming took off 0 bases at V and 3 bases at J, with 11 bases between the two ends. The CDR3 DNA reads TGTGCCAGCAGCGTAGGTCGGGGGGCGACAGATACGCAGTATTTT. Amino acid sequence: CASSVGRGATDTQYF.

The chain couples TRBV7-2 to TRBJ2-3; 8 bases line up with TRBD2. The CDR3 is 17 amino acids. Germline lookup yields CDR1 SGHTA and CDR2 FQGNSA. V shed 1 base and J 5 bases; nucleotides not matched to a gene: 11. The chain's CDR3 is CASSLVFGGGRKDTQYF. The CDR3 DNA is TGTGCCAGCAGCTTAGTGTTTGGCGGGGGGCGAAAAGATACGCAGTATTTT.

This clone has only a few counts. This chain uses TRBV28 with TRBJ1-2; weak D call: TRBD1 (6 bases). CDR1 and CDR2 (germline): MDHEN, SYDVKM. V lost 3 bases and J 8 bases, leaving 13 bases between the germline ends. The CDR3 sequence is 13 residues long. The CDR3 DNA reads as TGTGCCAGCAGTTTTGACAGGCTGGGGGGCTACACCTTC. Protein product: CASSFDRLGGYTF.

This clone was detected a few times. The chain joins TRBV27 to TRBJ2-7; tentative D call: TRBD2 (5 bases). Trimming cost V 7 bases and J 3 bases, with 13 bases left between them. CDR1 and CDR2 from the germline V gene are MNHEY and SMNVEV (reference sequence). The CDR3 totals 13 residues. The CDR3 region is CASTSGNSYEQYF. The CDR3 DNA is TGTGCCAGCACTTCGGGAAATAGCTACGAGCAGTACTTC.

Of note for this clone: A much bigger clone sits one base away, suggesting this may be a read error. This chain joins TRBV18 and TRBJ2-3; TRBD1 aligns across 11 bases. V was clipped by 3 bases and J by 0 bases; unmatched bases: 8. CDR1 and CDR2 (germline): KGHSH, LQKENI. The CDR3 is made up of 18 amino acids. The CDR3 coding sequence is TGTGCCAGCTCACCGGCTTTCCGGGACAGGGGGAGCACAGATACGCAGTATTTT. Amino acid sequence: CASSPAFRDRGSTDTQYF.

This clone has at least ten counts. The chain has TRBV7-6 and TRBJ2-3, with D maybe TRBD2 (5 bases). CDR1 is SGHVS and CDR2 is FNYEAQ in the germline V gene. The CDR3 has 13 amino acids. V lost 6 bases and J 1 base, leaving 8 bases between the germline ends. Here the CDR3 DNA reads TGTGCCAGCAGGGTGGACTGCACAGATACGCAGTATTTT. Protein product: CASRVDCTDTQYF.

This clone has just one count. This chain connects TRBV7-2 to TRBJ1-2; 12 nucleotides align to TRBD1. CDR1 and CDR2 from the germline V gene are SGHTA and FQGNSA. Losses at the gene ends were 3 bases for V and 7 bases for J; bases not matched to a gene: 9. The CDR3 extends over 16 amino acids. The CDR3 DNA is TGTGCCAGCAGCTTGAGAAGGGGACAGGGGGCGGCTGGCTACACCTTC. This encodes CASSLRRGQGAAGYTF.

V and J are TRBV20-1 and TRBJ1-2, with D possibly matching TRBD1 (5 bases). The CDR3 is 11 amino acids. The ends were cut back, 6 bases at V and 8 bases at J, with 13 bases in the middle. Germline CDR1 and CDR2: DFQATT and SNEGSKA (reference sequence). In nucleotides, the CDR3 is TGCAGTGCCCGGGACCCAACGGGCTACACCTTC. Encoded protein: CSARDPTGYTF.

This chain connects TRBV28 to TRBJ1-5; no definite D call. The CDR3 runs to 15 residues. The germline CDR1 and CDR2 sequences are MDHEN and SYDVKM. The V gene lost 2 bases and the J gene lost 4 bases, with 12 bases spanning the gap. In DNA, the CDR3 is TGTGCCAGCAGTTTAAGGGCTGGAAGGAATCAGCCCCAGCATTTT. It translates to CASSLRAGRNQPQHF.

This chain joins TRBV29-1 and TRBJ2-1; 7 nucleotides agree with TRBD1. The germline gives CDR1 SQVTM, CDR2 ANQGSEA. CDR3 length: 13 amino acids. J gave up 8 bases and V 6 bases, and 10 bases lay outside the gene matches. The CDR3 bases are TGCAGCGTAGGACAGGTCATTATCTATGAGCAGTTCTTC. Encoded protein: CSVGQVIIYEQFF.

The J gene is TRBJ1-5, the V gene TRBV6-5; D is undetermined. There are 14 residues in the CDR3. Germline V lookup: CDR1 MNHEY, CDR2 SVGAGI. V was pared by 0 bases and J by 7 bases, with 10 bases between. The DNA for the CDR3 is TGTGCCAGCAGTTACTCATCTACGGCCCAGCCCCAGCATTTT. Translating gives CASSYSSTAQPQHF.

This clone was seen more than once but under ten times. The CDR3 region is CASSHGTSGGSGELFF. The CDR3 nucleotides read TGCGCCAGCAGCCACGGGACTAGCGGGGGTTCCGGGGAGCTGTTTTTT. The V gene is TRBV4-3, the J gene TRBJ2-2, with 14 bases lining up with TRBD2. The ends lost 3 bases at V and 6 bases at J; junction bases unmatched: 3. The CDR3 consists of 16 residues. In germline, CDR1 is LGHNA, CDR2 YSLEER.

The chain is built from TRBV7-9 and TRBJ2-3; D call uncertain. Between the trimmed V and J ends, which lost 5 bases and 5 bases, there was a span of 14 bases. The CDR3 covers 14 residues. Germline V gives CDR1 SEHNR, CDR2 FQNEAQ (reference sequence). The CDR3 sequence: CASSITGSVDTQYF. The CDR3 nucleotides read TGTGCCAGCAGCATCACGGGCTCAGTAGATACGCAGTATTTT. Full variable domain (remainder filled in from reference TRBV7-9 and TRBJ2-3): DTGVSQNPRHKITKRGQNVTFRCDPISEHNRLYWYRQTLGQGPEFLTYFQNEAQLEKSRLLSDRFSAERPKGSFSTLEIQRTEQGDSAMYLCASSITGSVDTQYFGPGTRLTVL.

V and J are TRBV6-1 and TRBJ1-5; 11 bases fit TRBD1. The CDR3 consists of 15 residues. J lost 6 bases, V lost 2 bases, and 3 bases had no gene match. CDR1 is MNHNS, CDR2 SASEGT, per germline. The CDR3 DNA reads TGTGCCAGCAGTGAACGGACAGGGGGCGTTCAGCCCCAGCATTTT. Amino acids: CASSERTGGVQPQHF.

This rearrangement joins TRBV11-2 to TRBJ2-7, with 13 bases aligning to TRBD2. Germline V gene sequence: CDR1 SGHAT, CDR2 FQNNGV. This CDR3 contains 15 residues. After removal of 5 bases from V and 7 bases from J, the junction contained 8 bases not matched to a gene. The chain's CDR3 is CASSDGLAGAREQYF. The CDR3 DNA reads TGTGCCAGCAGCGACGGACTAGCGGGGGCGCGGGAGCAGTACTTC.

The chain employs TRBV6-5 and TRBJ2-3; D not resolved. V lost 6 bases and J lost 2, with 12 bases in between. The CDR3 totals 14 residues. Looked up from germline, CDR1 is MNHEY and CDR2 is SVGAGI. The CDR3 region is CASRPLRFTDTQYF. The CDR3 DNA follows: TGTGCCAGCAGGCCCTTAAGGTTCACAGATACGCAGTATTTT.

The chain links TRBV7-2 to TRBJ2-5, with D maybe TRBD1 (6 bases). CDR1 is SGHTA and CDR2 is FQGNSA in the germline V gene. V was clipped by 4 bases and J by 2 bases, with 17 bases between them. The CDR3 contains 16 residues. The CDR3 spells CASSYGAARGQETQYF. For the CDR3, the DNA is TGTGCCAGCAGCTATGGGGCTGCAAGGGGGCAAGAGACCCAGTACTTC.

The chain combines TRBV7-2 with TRBJ1-3, with a tentative D call TRBD1 (5 bases). Trimming removed 1 base at V and 3 bases at J, with 13 bases between. Germline CDR1 SGHTA, CDR2 FQGNSA. The CDR3 is 16 residues long. The CDR3 DNA reads TGTGCCAGCAGCTTAGATGGGGGGTCCGGTGGAAACACCATATATTTT. Encoded protein: CASSLDGGSGGNTIYF.

The V gene is TRBV5-6, the J gene TRBJ1-2; D is perhaps TRBD1 (6 bases). Trimming took off 7 bases at V and 3 bases at J, with 19 bases between the two ends. Looked up from germline, CDR1 is SGHDT and CDR2 is YYEEEE. This CDR3 contains 15 residues. CDR3 amino acids: CASLLLGQWDYGYTF. As DNA, the CDR3 is TGTGCCAGCCTACTTCTCGGACAGTGGGACTATGGCTACACCTTC.

The chain carries TRBV5-1 and TRBJ2-7; TRBD1 agrees at 7 bases. V trimming: 6 bases; J trimming: 5 bases; junction bases outside the gene matches: 20. The length of the CDR3 is 17 residues. In germline, CDR1 is SGHRS, CDR2 YFSETQ. CDR3 protein: CASKRGIGTQGSNEQYF. CDR3 nucleotides: TGCGCCAGCAAGAGGGGGATCGGGACACAGGGGAGCAACGAGCAGTACTTC.

This sequence joins TRBV6-5 and TRBJ2-1; TRBD1 or TRBD2 may be the D gene (6 bases each). The germline V and J ends were trimmed by 0 bases and 8 bases, with 17 bases remaining between them. The germline V gene has CDR1 MNHEY and CDR2 SVGAGI. The CDR3 contains 16 residues. In DNA, the CDR3 is TGTGCCAGCAGTTACTCGTCAACGGGGGCAACCTATGAGCAGTTCTTC. Amino acid sequence: CASSYSSTGATYEQFF.

This clone came up once. The chain is built from TRBV7-2 and TRBJ1-3; D not certain. The CDR3 is 13 amino acids. CDR1 is SGHTA and CDR2 is FQGNSA in the germline V gene. Trimming took 5 bases from V and 0 from J, leaving 5 bases between them. The CDR3 DNA is TGTGCCAGCAGCCCTAGCTCTGGAAACACCATATATTTT. Its translation is CASSPSSGNTIYF.

The chain uses TRBV18 and TRBJ2-1; D is unclear. Germline V gene data show CDR1 as KGHSH and CDR2 as LQKENI. There are 16 residues in the CDR3. V was trimmed by 0 bases and J by 0 bases, leaving 9 bases between them. CDR3 sequence (DNA): TGTGCCAGCTCACCACCCGACCTCCTCTCCTACAATGAGCAGTTCTTC. This codes for CASSPPDLLSYNEQFF.

V is TRBV5-4 and J is TRBJ2-5; D could derive from TRBD1 or TRBD2 (5 bases each). In germline, CDR1 is SGHNT, CDR2 YYREEE (reference sequence). The CDR3 is made up of 16 amino acids. V lost 1 base and J 1 base, leaving 14 bases between the germline ends. CDR3 bases: TGTGCCAGCAGCTTGAGGGACCCCCTGGCCCAAGAGACCCAGTACTTC. It translates to CASSLRDPLAQETQYF.

A word on this clone: Other DNA sequences in this specimen translate into the identical CDR3. This chain connects TRBV7-3 to TRBJ2-2; D might be TRBD1 or TRBD2, each matching 5 bases. Trimming took 0 bases from V and 2 from J, leaving 7 bases between them. The CDR3 covers 15 residues. CDR1 is SGHTA and CDR2 is FQGTGA in the germline V gene. The CDR3 coding sequence is TGTGCCAGCAGCTTAACGGGGGTAAACACCGGGGAGCTGTTTTTT. This sequence encodes CASSLTGVNTGELFF.

The V gene is TRBV6-5, the J gene TRBJ2-7; 13 bases map to TRBD2. Trimming removed 6 bases from V and 3 bases from J; junction bases left unmatched: 5. The CDR3 spans 15 residues. Germline CDR1 MNHEY, CDR2 SVGAGI. CDR3 bases: TGTGCCAGCAGGGCCACTAGCGGGAGGGACTACGAGCAGTACTTC. Translated, it gives CASRATSGRDYEQYF.

The V and J genes are TRBV7-6 and TRBJ1-1; perhaps TRBD1 as D (5 bases). CDR1 is SGHVS and CDR2 is FNYEAQ in the germline V gene. The CDR3 has 13 amino acids. Deletions cut 4 bases from V and 10 bases from J, with 16 bases between. In DNA form, the CDR3 reads TGTGCCAGCAGCTCACCTTCGGGGACCAGAGCTTTCTTT. Protein sequence: CASSSPSGTRAFF.